Each of the 14 T cell receptor beta chains below was sequenced from the same sample in a study of cytomegalovirus exposure and HLA in healthy donors. In the PCR, 60 Vbeta and 13 Jbeta primers were used. The protocol was immunoSEQ multiplex PCR, while the TCRdb copy is restricted to in-frame clones and leaves out a portion. The sample consists of 250,000 or so clones, 85% to 90% of them appearing once. The sample consisted of PBMCs. These TCRs come from a human donor in good health.

This clone was found a few times. The chain uses TRBV30 and TRBJ2-7; 9 bases map to TRBD1. CDR3 size: 16 residues. The V gene end was trimmed by 3 bases and the J gene end by 2 bases; junction bases not matched to a gene: 11. From germline, CDR1 is GTSNPN and CDR2 SVGIG (reference sequence). The CDR3 nucleotides are TGTGCCTGGAGCCAACCGGGACAGGGTTTCGCCTACGAGCAGTACTTC. It codes for CAWSQPGQGFAYEQYF.

This clone appeared a single time. This sample also contains other DNA sequences that code for the same CDR3. The gene calls are TRBV5-1 and TRBJ2-5; 7 bases align to TRBD2. CDR1 SGHRS and CDR2 YFSETQ come from the germline V gene. The V segment lost 3 bases and the J segment 6 bases; nucleotides outside the gene matches: 11. CDR3 length: 15 residues. Here the CDR3 reads CASSSQRPGGKTQYF. The CDR3 nucleotides are TGCGCCAGCAGCTCCCAACGACCGGGGGGAAAGACCCAGTACTTC.

V is TRBV2 and J is TRBJ2-7; 11 nucleotides line up with TRBD1. Germline trimming cut 6 bases from V and 8 bases from J; bases unmatched to any gene: 6. The V gene's germline CDR1 is SNHLY and CDR2 FYNNEI. The CDR3 loop spans 13 amino acids. CDR3: CASSRTGGEKQYF. As DNA, the CDR3 is TGTGCCAGCAGCAGGACAGGGGGCGAGAAGCAGTACTTC. Supplemented by reference TRBV2 and TRBJ2-7, the full variable domain reads EPEVTQTPSHQVTQMGQEVILRCVPISNHLYFYWYRQILGQKVEFLVSFYNNEISEKSEIFDDQFSVERPDGSNFTLKIRSTKLEDSAMYFCASSRTGGEKQYFGPGTRLTVT.

V and J are TRBV6-6 and TRBJ1-2; a possible D gene is TRBD1 (5 bases). Germline loops: CDR1 MNHNY, CDR2 SVGAGI (reference sequence). This CDR3 has 13 amino acids. Trimming cost V 6 bases and J 3 bases, with 11 bases left between them. The CDR3 coding sequence is TGTGCCAGCAGCAGGGTCCCCTACTATGGCTACACCTTC. Amino acids: CASSRVPYYGYTF.

Regarding this clone: One end of the junction fails to match germline, which may point to a read error. The chain couples TRBV28 to TRBJ1-4; 7 bases align to TRBD1. The CDR3 is 18 residues long. CDR1 MDHEN and CDR2 SYDVKM come from the germline V gene. The CDR3 region is CASSLRPGQKGGSIDSDF. The DNA for the CDR3 is TGTGCCAGCAGTTTACGCCCGGGACAGAAAGGGGGTAGTATCGATTCCGATTTT.

The CDR3, as DNA: TGTGCCAGCAGCAAAGACGGGCCGGGGGGCACTGAAGCTTTCTTT. Its protein is CASSKDGPGGTEAFF. J is TRBJ1-1 and V is TRBV6-5, with a weak D call TRBD1 (5 bases). The V gene's germline CDR1 is MNHEY and CDR2 SVGAGI. The CDR3 loop spans 15 amino acids. Trimming removed 6 bases at V and 4 bases at J, with 18 bases between.

The chain employs TRBV28 and TRBJ1-5, with D unresolved. Germline V CDR1 and CDR2: MDHEN, SYDVKM. Trimming took 8 bases from V and 4 from J, leaving 24 bases between them. The CDR3 runs 17 residues. The CDR3 DNA sequence: TGTGCCAGCCACTCGGGAGGGCCCCGACCGGGTAATCAGCCCCAGCATTTT. Its protein product is CASHSGGPRPGNQPQHF.

The V gene is TRBV7-9, the J gene TRBJ2-1, with D possibly TRBD2 on 5 matching bases. The V end lost 3 bases, the J end lost 1 base, and 10 bases lay between the germline ends. There are 15 residues in the CDR3. Germline V CDR1 and CDR2: SEHNR, FQNEAQ (reference sequence). CDR3 loop: CASSLRGSSYNEQFF. The CDR3, as DNA: TGTGCCAGCAGCTTGAGAGGGAGTTCCTACAATGAGCAGTTCTTC.

The chain has TRBV7-8 and TRBJ2-7; D is ambiguous. The germline gives CDR1 SGHVS, CDR2 FQNEAQ. There are 11 residues in the CDR3. V was pared by 5 bases and J by 3 bases, with 5 bases between. CDR3 DNA sequence: TGTGCCAGCAGCGTATACTACGAGCAGTACTTC. Protein sequence: CASSVYYEQYF.

The V and J genes are TRBV28 and TRBJ2-4; 8 positions agree with TRBD2. Losses at the gene ends were 5 bases for V and 7 bases for J; bases not matched to a gene: 7. Germline CDR1 reads MDHEN; CDR2 reads SYDVKM. The CDR3 loop spans 14 amino acids. Here the CDR3 reads CASSRAGVGNIQYF. In DNA, the CDR3 is TGTGCCAGCAGTCGAGCGGGAGTTGGTAACATTCAGTACTTC.

This rearrangement joins TRBV4-3 to TRBJ1-3, with 9 bases fitting TRBD1. Germline V gene sequence: CDR1 LGHNA, CDR2 YSLEER. The CDR3 runs to 15 residues. With V trimmed by 8 bases and J by 5 bases, 10 bases remained unmatched. CDR3 protein: CASPFHRGQRNTIYF. CDR3 nucleotides: TGCGCCAGCCCGTTTCACAGGGGGCAAAGAAACACCATATATTTT.

V usage is TRBV5-6 and J usage is TRBJ2-5, with 7 bases fitting TRBD2. Germline V lookup: CDR1 SGHDT, CDR2 YYEEEE. The ends lost 0 bases at V and 2 bases at J; junction bases unmatched: 10. This CDR3 is 17 amino acids long. The chain's CDR3 is CASSLALGGWGQETQYF. The CDR3, as DNA: TGTGCCAGCAGCTTGGCCCTGGGAGGGTGGGGGCAAGAGACCCAGTACTTC.

The rearrangement uses TRBV6-6 and TRBJ1-5; 8 bases align to TRBD1. After removal of 7 bases from V and 4 bases from J, the junction contained 12 bases not matched to a gene. Germline loops: CDR1 MNHNY, CDR2 SVGAGI (reference sequence). The CDR3 totals 16 residues. CDR3 DNA sequence: TGTGCCAGCACCAAACCCGACAGGGGCGGAAATCAGCCCCAGCATTTT. It encodes CASTKPDRGGNQPQHF.

The V and J genes are TRBV7-2 and TRBJ2-3; 8 bases match TRBD2. CDR3 size: 16 residues. V was pared by 2 bases and J by 4 bases, with 8 bases of the junction left unmatched. Germline-derived CDR1 and CDR2 are SGHTA and FQGNSA. CDR3 sequence: CASSLFFSGSADTQYF. In nucleotides, the CDR3 is TGTGCCAGCAGCTTATTCTTCAGCGGGAGCGCAGATACGCAGTATTTT. The whole variable domain, filled in from reference TRBV7-2 and TRBJ2-3, reads GAGVSQSPSNKVTEKGKDVELRCDPISGHTALYWYRQSLGQGLEFLIYFQGNSAPDKSGLPSDRFSAERTGGSVSTLTIQRTQQEDSAVYLCASSLFFSGSADTQYFGPGTRLTVL.